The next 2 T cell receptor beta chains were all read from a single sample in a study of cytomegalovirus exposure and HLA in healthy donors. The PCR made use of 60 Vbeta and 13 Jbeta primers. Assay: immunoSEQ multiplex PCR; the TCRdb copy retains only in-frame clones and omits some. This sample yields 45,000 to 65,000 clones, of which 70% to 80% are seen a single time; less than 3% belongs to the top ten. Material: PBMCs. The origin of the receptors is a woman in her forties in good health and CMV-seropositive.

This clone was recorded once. Here the CDR3 reads CASSPAAQVAGELFF. In DNA form, the CDR3 reads TGTGCCAGCAGCCCCGCGGCCCAAGTAGCCGGGGAGCTGTTTTTT. The rearrangement links TRBV5-4 to TRBJ2-2; D remains ambiguous. The V and J ends lost 4 bases and 6 bases respectively, with 16 bases between them. This CDR3 contains 15 residues. CDR1 SGHNT and CDR2 YYREEE come from the germline V gene (reference sequence).

The CDR3 is CASGPGQAGTGELFF. In DNA, the CDR3 is TGCGCCAGCGGGCCGGGACAGGCGGGCACCGGGGAGCTGTTTTTT. V is TRBV23-1 and J is TRBJ2-2, with 8 bases identical to TRBD1. TRBV23-1 is flagged as an ORF with uncertain function. The CDR3 is made up of 15 amino acids. V lost 8 bases, J lost 4 bases, and 9 bases stayed unmatched.